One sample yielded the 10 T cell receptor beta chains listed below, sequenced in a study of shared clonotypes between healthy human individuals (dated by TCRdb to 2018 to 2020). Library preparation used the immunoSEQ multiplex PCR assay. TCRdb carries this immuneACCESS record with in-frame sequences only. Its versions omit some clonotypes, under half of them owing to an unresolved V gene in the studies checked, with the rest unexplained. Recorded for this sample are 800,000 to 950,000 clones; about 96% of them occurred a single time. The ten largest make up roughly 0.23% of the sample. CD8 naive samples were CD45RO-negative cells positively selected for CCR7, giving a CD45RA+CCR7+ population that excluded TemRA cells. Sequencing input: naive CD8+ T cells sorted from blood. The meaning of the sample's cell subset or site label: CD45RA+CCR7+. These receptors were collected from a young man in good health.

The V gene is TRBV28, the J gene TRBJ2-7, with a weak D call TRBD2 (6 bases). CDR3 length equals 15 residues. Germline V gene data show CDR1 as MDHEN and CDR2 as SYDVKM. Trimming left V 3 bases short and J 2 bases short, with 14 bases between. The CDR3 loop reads CASSFGGGRTYEQYF. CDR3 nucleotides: TGTGCCAGCAGTTTTGGGGGAGGAAGAACCTACGAGCAGTACTTC. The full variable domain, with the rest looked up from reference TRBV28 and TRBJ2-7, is DVKVTQSSRYLVKRTGEKVFLECVQDMDHENMFWYRQDPGLGLRLIYFSYDVKMKEKGDIPEGYSVSREKKERFSLILESASTNQTSMYLCASSFGGGRTYEQYFGPGTRLTVT.

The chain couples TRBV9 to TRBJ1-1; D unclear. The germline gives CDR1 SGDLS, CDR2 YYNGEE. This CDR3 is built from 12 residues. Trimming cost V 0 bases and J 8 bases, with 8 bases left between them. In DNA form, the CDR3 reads TGTGCCAGCAGCGTAGTTTCTGGAGAAGCTTTCTTT. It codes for CASSVVSGEAFF.

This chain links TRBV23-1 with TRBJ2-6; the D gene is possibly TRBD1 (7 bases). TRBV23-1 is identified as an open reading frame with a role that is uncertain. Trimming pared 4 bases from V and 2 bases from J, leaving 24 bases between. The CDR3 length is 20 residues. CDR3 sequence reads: CASSPPGRDRRRAGANVLTF. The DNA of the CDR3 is TGCGCCAGCAGTCCCCCGGGGCGGGACAGAAGGCGGGCTGGGGCCAACGTCCTGACTTTC.

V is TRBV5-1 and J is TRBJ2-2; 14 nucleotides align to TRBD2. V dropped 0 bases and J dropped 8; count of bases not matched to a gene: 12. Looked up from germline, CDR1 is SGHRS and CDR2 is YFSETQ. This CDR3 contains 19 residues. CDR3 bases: TGCGCCAGCAGCTTGGCCGTCCCGGGACTAGCGGGAGAAGGAGGGGAGCTGTTTTTT. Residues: CASSLAVPGLAGEGGELFF. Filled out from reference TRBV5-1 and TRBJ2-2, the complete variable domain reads KAGVTQTPRYLIKTRGQQVTLSCSPISGHRSVSWYQQTPGQGLQFLFEYFSETQRNKGNFPGRFSGRQFSNSRSEMNVSTLELGDSALYLCASSLAVPGLAGEGGELFFGEGSRLTVL.

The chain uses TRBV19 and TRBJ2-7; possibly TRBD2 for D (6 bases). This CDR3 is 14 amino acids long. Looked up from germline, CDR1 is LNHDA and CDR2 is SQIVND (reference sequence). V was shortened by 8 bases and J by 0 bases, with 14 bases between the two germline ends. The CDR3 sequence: CASSSGQSSYEQYF. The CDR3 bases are TGTGCCAGTTCAAGCGGGCAAAGCTCCTACGAGCAGTACTTC.

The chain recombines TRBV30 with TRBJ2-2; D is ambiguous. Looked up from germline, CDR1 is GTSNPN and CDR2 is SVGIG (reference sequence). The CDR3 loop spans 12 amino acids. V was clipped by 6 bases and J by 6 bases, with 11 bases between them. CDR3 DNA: TGTGCCTGTGAAAAATGGGCCGGGGAGCTGTTTTTT. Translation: CACEKWAGELFF.

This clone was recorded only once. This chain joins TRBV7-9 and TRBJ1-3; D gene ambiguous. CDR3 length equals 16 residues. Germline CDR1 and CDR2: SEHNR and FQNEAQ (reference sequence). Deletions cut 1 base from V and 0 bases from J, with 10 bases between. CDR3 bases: TGTGCCAGCAGCTTAGGAGCAGCGCTCTCTGGAAACACCATATATTTT. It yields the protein CASSLGAALSGNTIYF.

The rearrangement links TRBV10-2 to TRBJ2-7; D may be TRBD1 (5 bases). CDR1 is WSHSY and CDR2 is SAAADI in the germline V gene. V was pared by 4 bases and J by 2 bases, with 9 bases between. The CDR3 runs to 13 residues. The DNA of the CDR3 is TGCGCCAGCAGTGTGGACAATCCCTACGAGCAGTACTTC. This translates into CASSVDNPYEQYF.

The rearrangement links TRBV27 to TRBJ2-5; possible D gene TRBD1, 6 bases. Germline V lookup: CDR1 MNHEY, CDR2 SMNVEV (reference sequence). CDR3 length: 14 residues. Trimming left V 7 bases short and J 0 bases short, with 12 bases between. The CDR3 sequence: CASKTGTNQETQYF. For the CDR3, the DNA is TGTGCCAGCAAAACCGGGACAAACCAAGAGACCCAGTACTTC.

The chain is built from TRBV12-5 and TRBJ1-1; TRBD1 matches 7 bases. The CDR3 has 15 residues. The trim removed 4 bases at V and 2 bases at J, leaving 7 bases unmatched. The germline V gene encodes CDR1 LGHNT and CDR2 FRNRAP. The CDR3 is CASGSTGDGNTEAFF. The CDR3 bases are TGTGCTAGTGGTTCCACAGGGGATGGAAACACTGAAGCTTTCTTT. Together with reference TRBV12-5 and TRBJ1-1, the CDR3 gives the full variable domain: DARVTQTPRHKVTEMGQEVTMRCQPILGHNTVFWYRQTMMQGLELLAYFRNRAPLDDSGMPKDRFSAEMPDATLATLKIQPSEPRDSAVYFCASGSTGDGNTEAFFGQGTRLTVV.